This TCR beta chain is from a study of blood T cell repertoires in COVID-19. The overall study: The origin of the acute and convalescent COVID-19 samples was the United States, Italy and Spain. From T cells, B-cell-depleted T cells, or PBMCs came the material, which was cDNA or gDNA.

Profiled with immunoSEQ multiplex PCR; TCRdb holds only in-frame clones, not every one. Seen here are a few hundred thousand clones, approximately 89% observed once, and the top ten hold just under 7%. The ends lost 6 bases at V and 3 bases at J; junction bases unmatched: 12. This CDR3 spans 16 amino acids. Germline V gene data show CDR1 as SGHVS and CDR2 as FQNEAQ. The material sequenced was peripheral blood. The rearrangement joins TRBV7-8 to TRBJ2-7; 9 nucleotides align to TRBD1. This sequence was found in a woman in her twenties or thirties who had recovered from COVID-19. CDR3 loop: CASRPYTPGQGYEQYF. In DNA form, the CDR3 reads TGTGCCAGCAGGCCTTATACCCCGGGACAGGGCTACGAGCAGTACTTC.